This T cell receptor (beta chain) was profiled in a study of blood T cell repertoires in COVID-19. The overall study: Acute and convalescent COVID-19 samples came from the United States, Italy and Spain. PBMCs, B-cell-depleted T cells, or T cells provided the cDNA or gDNA that made up the material.

The authors' processing: It was from reference gene primer amplification that nucleated cell counts were estimated. Measured with immunoSEQ multiplex PCR; TCRdb has only the in-frame clones, and not every one. V and J calls and clone size are given by that table; D and trimming were obtained from the DNA. Among around 350,000 clones listed, around nine tenths were seen once. With respect to this clone: The sample has other DNA sequences that encode this CDR3 too.

Germline CDR1 KGHSH, CDR2 LQKENI. CDR3 length: 14 residues. The V gene lost 6 bases and the J gene lost 2 bases, with 13 bases spanning the gap. This chain joins TRBV18 and TRBJ1-2, with D maybe TRBD1 (6 bases). This receptor was identified in a human donor in a cohort sampled during active COVID-19. Material for sequencing was peripheral blood. The CDR3 coding sequence is TGTGCCAGCTCCCCAGGAACAGGGAACTATGGCTACACCTTC. It encodes CASSPGTGNYGYTF.